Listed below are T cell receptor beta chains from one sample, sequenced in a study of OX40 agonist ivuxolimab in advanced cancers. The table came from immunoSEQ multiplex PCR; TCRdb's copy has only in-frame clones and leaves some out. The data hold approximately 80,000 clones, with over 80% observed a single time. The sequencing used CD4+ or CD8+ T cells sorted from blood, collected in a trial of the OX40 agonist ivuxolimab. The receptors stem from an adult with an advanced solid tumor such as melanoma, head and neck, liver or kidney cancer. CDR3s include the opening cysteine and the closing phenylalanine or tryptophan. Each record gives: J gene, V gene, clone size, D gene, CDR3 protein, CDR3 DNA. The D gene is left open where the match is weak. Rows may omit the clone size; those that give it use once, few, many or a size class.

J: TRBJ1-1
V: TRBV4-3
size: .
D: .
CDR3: CASSQDPARSSEAFF
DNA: TGCGCCAGCAGCCAAGATCCGGCAAGATCCAGTGAAGCTTTCTTT

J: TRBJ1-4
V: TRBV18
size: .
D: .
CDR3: CASSPYRESEKLFF
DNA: TGTGCCAGCTCACCATATAGGGAGTCTGAAAAACTGTTTTTT

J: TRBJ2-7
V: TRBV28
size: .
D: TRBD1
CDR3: CASSLGQGMLLDYF
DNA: TGTGCCAGCTCCCTTGGACAGGGAATGCTCCTAGACTACTTC

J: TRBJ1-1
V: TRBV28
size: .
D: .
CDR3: CASSLGAEGRTEAFF
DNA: TGTGCCAGCAGTTTAGGCGCCGAGGGTCGCACTGAAGCTTTCTTT

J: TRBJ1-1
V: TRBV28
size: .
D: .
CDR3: CASSPPGGGFTEAFF
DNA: TGTGCCAGCAGTCCCCCGGGAGGGGGATTCACTGAAGCTTTCTTT

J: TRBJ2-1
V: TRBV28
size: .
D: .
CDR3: CASSLQLVSGEQFF
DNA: TGTGCCAGCAGTTTACAACTAGTGAGTGGTGAGCAGTTCTTC

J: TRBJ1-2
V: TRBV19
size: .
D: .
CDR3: CADSTGWLTYGYTF
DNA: TGTGCCGATTCTACAGGGTGGTTGACCTATGGCTACACCTTC

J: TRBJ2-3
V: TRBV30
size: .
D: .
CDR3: CAWSPGRLHGDTQYF
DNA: TGTGCCTGGAGCCCAGGGCGCCTCCATGGAGATACGCAGTATTTT

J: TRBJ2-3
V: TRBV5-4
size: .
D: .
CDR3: CASSLGGTDTQYF
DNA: TGTGCCAGCAGCTTGGGGGGCACAGATACGCAGTATTTT

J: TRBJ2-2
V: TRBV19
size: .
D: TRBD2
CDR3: CASTTGRGRAQAGELFF
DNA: TGTGCCAGTACCACGGGGCGCGGGAGGGCCCAGGCCGGGGAGCTGTTTTTT

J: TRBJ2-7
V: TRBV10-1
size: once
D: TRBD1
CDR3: CASNPRQGPLYEQYF
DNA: TGCGCCAGCAATCCGCGACAGGGTCCCTTATACGAGCAGTACTTC

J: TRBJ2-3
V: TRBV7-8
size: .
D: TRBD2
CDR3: CASSQGLAGVLLSTDTQYF
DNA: TGTGCCAGCAGCCAGGGACTAGCGGGGGTTCTATTATCCACAGATACGCAGTATTTT

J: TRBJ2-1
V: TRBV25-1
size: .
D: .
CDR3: CASSPPGLSYNEQFF
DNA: TGTGCCAGCAGTCCGCCGGGACTCTCCTACAATGAGCAGTTCTTC

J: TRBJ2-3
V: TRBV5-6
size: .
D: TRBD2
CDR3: CASSPLAASTDTQYF
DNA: TGTGCCAGCAGCCCACTAGCGGCTAGCACAGATACGCAGTATTTT

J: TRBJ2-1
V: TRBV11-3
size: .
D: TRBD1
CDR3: CASSLGDSSAFPRYEQFF
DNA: TGTGCCAGCAGCTTAGGGGACAGCTCAGCCTTCCCCAGGTATGAGCAGTTCTTC

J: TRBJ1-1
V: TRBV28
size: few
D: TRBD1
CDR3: CASSFGGQGNRAFF
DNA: TGTGCCAGCAGTTTTGGGGGACAGGGGAACAGGGCTTTCTTT

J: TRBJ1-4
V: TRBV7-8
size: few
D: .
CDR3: CASSLYATNEKLFF
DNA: TGTGCCAGCAGCTTGTATGCAACTAATGAAAAACTGTTTTTT

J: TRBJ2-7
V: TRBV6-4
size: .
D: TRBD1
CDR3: CASTQGTGEYYEQYF
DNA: TGTGCCAGCACCCAAGGGACAGGGGAATACTACGAGCAGTACTTC

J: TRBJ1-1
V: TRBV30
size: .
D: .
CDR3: CAWTPRGSTKAFF
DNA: TGTGCCTGGACCCCCAGGGGCTCCACAAAAGCTTTCTTT

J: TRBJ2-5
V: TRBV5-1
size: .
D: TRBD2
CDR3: CASSFGLAGGQETQYF
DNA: TGCGCCAGCAGCTTCGGACTAGCGGGGGGGCAAGAGACCCAGTACTTC

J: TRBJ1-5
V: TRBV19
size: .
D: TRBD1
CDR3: CASSITGGRGNQPQHF
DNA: TGTGCCAGTAGTATTACAGGGGGCAGAGGAAATCAGCCCCAGCATTTT

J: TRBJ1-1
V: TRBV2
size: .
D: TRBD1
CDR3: CASSERPTGGTEAFF
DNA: TGTGCCAGCAGTGAGAGACCGACAGGGGGCACTGAAGCTTTCTTT

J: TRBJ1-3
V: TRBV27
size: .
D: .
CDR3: CASRGIGNTIYF
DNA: TGTGCCAGCAGGGGGATTGGAAACACCATATATTTT

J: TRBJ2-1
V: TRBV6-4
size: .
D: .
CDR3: CASSGAGGEQFF
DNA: TGTGCCAGCAGTGGAGCGGGCGGAGAGCAGTTCTTC

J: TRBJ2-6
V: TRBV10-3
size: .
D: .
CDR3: CAISEGGGYSGANVLTF
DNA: TGTGCCATCAGTGAGGGTGGTGGATACTCTGGGGCCAACGTCCTGACTTTC

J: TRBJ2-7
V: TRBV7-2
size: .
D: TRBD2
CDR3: CASSLEMVAGSYEQYF
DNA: TGTGCCAGCAGCTTAGAGATGGTAGCGGGGTCCTACGAGCAGTACTTC

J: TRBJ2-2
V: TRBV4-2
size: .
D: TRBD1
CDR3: CASSQAAVDQGADYTGELFF
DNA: TGTGCCAGCAGCCAAGCCGCCGTGGACCAGGGGGCTGATTACACCGGGGAGCTGTTTTTT

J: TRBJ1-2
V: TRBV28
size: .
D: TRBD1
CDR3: CASWGQTNYGYTF
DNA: TGTGCCAGCTGGGGACAGACTAACTATGGCTACACCTTC

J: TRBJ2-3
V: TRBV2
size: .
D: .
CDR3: CASSDKLDSRSVDTQYF
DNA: TGTGCCAGCAGCGACAAGCTTGATAGCCGATCCGTAGATACGCAGTATTTT

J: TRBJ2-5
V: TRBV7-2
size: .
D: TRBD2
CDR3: CASSPGLAGGRGQETQYF
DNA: TGTGCCAGCAGCCCTGGACTAGCGGGGGGGCGGGGGCAAGAGACCCAGTACTTC

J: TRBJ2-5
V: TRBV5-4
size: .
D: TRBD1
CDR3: CASTIGTAPQETGTQYF
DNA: TGTGCCAGCACCATCGGGACAGCGCCTCAAGAGACTGGGACCCAGTACTTC

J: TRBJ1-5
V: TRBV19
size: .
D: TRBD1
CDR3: CASQRDRGQPQHF
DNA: TGTGCCAGTCAGAGGGACAGGGGTCAGCCCCAGCATTTT

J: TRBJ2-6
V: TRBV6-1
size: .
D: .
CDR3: CASSVEAVLTF
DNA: TGTGCCAGCAGTGTCGAGGCCGTCCTGACTTTC

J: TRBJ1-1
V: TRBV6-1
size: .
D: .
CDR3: CASSEVRGPTNTEAFF
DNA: TGTGCCAGCAGTGAAGTAAGGGGTCCCACGAACACTGAAGCTTTCTTT

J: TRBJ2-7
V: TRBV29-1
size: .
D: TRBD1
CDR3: CSVGTGFSYEQYF
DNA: TGCAGCGTCGGGACAGGCTTCTCCTACGAGCAGTACTTC